This TCR beta chain derives from a study of cytomegalovirus exposure and HLA in healthy donors. Study context: The 120 or so validation repertoires, a later analysis reported, used the same platform as the approximately 630 first-cohort repertoires. Study-level findings and limits: In vitro data verified a few CMV-associated chains as specific for CMV antigens. It was approximately 150 TCR beta chains that were listed as cytomegalovirus-associated.

The repertoire was sequenced with immunoSEQ multiplex PCR; TCRdb's copy has only in-frame clones and lacks some. Here the sample spans approximately 260,000 clones, 65% to 90% being singletons. This clone was detected once. Antigen specificity is unknown. Separate from the roughly 700-subject first cohort was the roughly 120-subject validation cohort, to which the donors belonged. Germline CDR1 SGHNT, CDR2 YYREEE (reference sequence). V was cut by 1 base and J by 2 bases, with 9 bases left in between. The CDR3 loop spans 15 amino acids. The sequenced sample was PBMCs. The origin of this receptor is a woman aged 18-29 years in good health and CMV-seronegative. The chain recombines TRBV5-4 with TRBJ1-4; perhaps TRBD1 as D (6 bases). The CDR3 spells CASSLLGQTNEKLFF. CDR3 nucleotides: TGTGCCAGCAGCTTGCTTGGACAGACTAATGAAAAACTGTTTTTT.